This TCR beta chain was sequenced in a study of cytomegalovirus exposure and HLA in healthy donors. The study, taken as a whole, reports: It emerged from a later analysis that several of the most significant clusters appeared to be linked to common viral pathogens.

Regarding this clone: The target antigen is unknown.

Use of 60 Vbeta and 13 Jbeta primers characterized the PCR. Sequencing was performed with immunoSEQ multiplex PCR; in TCRdb, only in-frame clones are kept and a portion is missing. The sample lists more than 70,000 clones, around two thirds occurring once. Material: PBMCs. This TCR was sampled from a woman aged 45-65 years in good health and CMV-seropositive.

The DNA of the CDR3 is TGTGCCAGCAGCTTATTGCGGACAGGCGTTCGTGGAAACACCATATATTTT. This codes for CASSLLRTGVRGNTIYF. This chain connects TRBV11-2 to TRBJ1-3; the match to TRBD1 covers 7 bases. Germline-derived CDR1 and CDR2 are SGHAT and FQNNGV. V lost 2 bases, J lost 3 bases, and 10 bases stayed unmatched. This CDR3 spans 17 amino acids.